The 23 T cell receptor beta chains below come from one sample, sequenced in a study of shared clonotypes between healthy human individuals. Libraries were prepared by immunoSEQ multiplex PCR; TCRdb keeps only in-frame clonotypes and omits some of them. Of nearly 1 million clones in the sample, 76% were seen once. Sequenced input: memory CD4+ T cells sorted from blood. Subset reported: CD45RA-negative fraction. All receptors come from a man aged 18 to 30 in good health.

The genes are TRBV10-2 and TRBJ2-3; D is undetermined. The CDR3 extends over 15 amino acids. The germline V gene encodes CDR1 WSHSY and CDR2 SAAADI. V dropped 3 bases and J dropped 0 bases, with 10 bases sitting between them. The CDR3 is CASSDRVTSTDTQYF. The CDR3 nucleotides read TGCGCCAGCAGTGATCGGGTTACTAGCACAGATACGCAGTATTTT.

A note on this clone: Additional DNA sequences in this sample encode the identical CDR3. The genes are TRBV5-1 and TRBJ1-1; no clear D gene. This CDR3 contains 14 residues. Germline lookup yields CDR1 SGHRS and CDR2 YFSETQ. V lost 0 bases to trimming and J lost 1 base, with 7 bases between them. CDR3 nucleotide sequence: TGCGCCAGCAGCTTGGGTCAGTCGAACACTGAAGCTTTCTTT. As protein: CASSLGQSNTEAFF. Using reference TRBV5-1 and TRBJ1-1 for the parts outside the CDR3, the full variable domain is KAGVTQTPRYLIKTRGQQVTLSCSPISGHRSVSWYQQTPGQGLQFLFEYFSETQRNKGNFPGRFSGRQFSNSRSEMNVSTLELGDSALYLCASSLGQSNTEAFFGQGTRLTVV.

The chain combines TRBV5-1 with TRBJ2-4; possibly TRBD1 for D (6 bases). Trimming removed 4 bases from V and 2 bases from J, with 13 bases in between. CDR1 is SGHRS and CDR2 is YFSETQ in the germline V gene. The CDR3 has 15 residues. CDR3 DNA: TGCGCCAGCAGCCAAGGGACAACGACCAAAAACATTCAGTACTTC. Its translation: CASSQGTTTKNIQYF.

This clone was detected only once. V gene TRBV9 combines with J gene TRBJ1-1, with 9 bases aligning to TRBD1. J was trimmed by 1 base and V by 3 bases; bases with no gene match: 10. CDR3 length: 17 amino acids. The germline CDR1 and CDR2 sequences are SGDLS and YYNGEE. CDR3 region: CASSEYRGRIGNTEAFF. As DNA, the CDR3 is TGTGCCAGCAGCGAATACAGGGGGCGTATTGGGAACACTGAAGCTTTCTTT.

This clone has a handful of counts. The chain joins TRBV5-6 to TRBJ1-5, with D uncertain. The ends were cut back, 7 bases at V and 5 bases at J, with 13 bases in the middle. Germline V lookup: CDR1 SGHDT, CDR2 YYEEEE. This CDR3 is built from 13 residues. Here the CDR3 reads CASSYGEYQPQHF. CDR3 coding DNA: TGTGCCAGCTCATACGGCGAGTATCAGCCCCAGCATTTT.

V gene TRBV6-6 combines with J gene TRBJ1-1; D is possibly TRBD1 (5 bases). The CDR3 is 15 residues long. Trimming took off 3 bases at V and 4 bases at J, with 15 bases between the two ends. Per the germline V gene, CDR1 is MNHNY and CDR2 is SVGAGI (reference sequence). In DNA, the CDR3 is TGTGCCAGCAGTTATTCCGGCAGTGGGACCACTGAAGCTTTCTTT. Encoded protein: CASSYSGSGTTEAFF.

V and J are TRBV5-1 and TRBJ1-1; no clear D gene. The CDR3 totals 13 residues. Germline V gene data show CDR1 as SGHRS and CDR2 as YFSETQ. V lost 0 bases and J lost 5, with 8 bases in between. CDR3 DNA sequence: TGCGCCAGCAGCTTGGGTGAGTGGACTGAAGCTTTCTTT. Residues: CASSLGEWTEAFF.

The J gene is TRBJ2-5, the V gene TRBV28; D remains ambiguous. Gene TRBJ2-7 matches the end of the DNA better, so the J call may be wrong. Germline CDR1 reads MDHEN; CDR2 reads SYDVKM. This CDR3 is 11 amino acids long. In DNA, the CDR3 is TGTGCCAGCAGTATCCAGGACGAGCAGTACTTC. It codes for CASSIQDEQYF.

V gene TRBV7-2 combines with J gene TRBJ2-7; TRBD2 might be the D (5 bases). The germline V gene has CDR1 SGHTA and CDR2 FQGNSA. Trimming removed 0 bases at V and 4 bases at J, with 13 bases between. The CDR3 runs to 15 residues. CDR3 sequence (DNA): TGTGCCAGCAGCTTAGCGGTCGGGAAGGCGTACGAGCAGTACTTC. Translating gives CASSLAVGKAYEQYF.

In its sample, this clone was seen once. This chain uses TRBV27 with TRBJ2-3; no clear D. Deletions cut 6 bases from V and 10 bases from J, with 11 bases between. CDR1 is MNHEY, CDR2 SMNVEV, per germline (reference sequence). This CDR3 contains 11 residues. CDR3 bases: TGTGCCAGCAGCAAATCGGGCGCGCAGTATTTT. This codes for CASSKSGAQYF.

Only one count was recorded for this clone. V gene TRBV11-2 combines with J gene TRBJ2-2; TRBD2 might be the D (6 bases). With 5 bases removed from V and 5 bases from J, the gap between germline ends came to 18 bases. Germline assignment: CDR1 SGHAT and CDR2 FQNNGV. The CDR3 contains 16 residues. The CDR3 spells CASSPGFAGNTGELFF. As DNA, the CDR3 is TGTGCCAGCAGCCCCGGGTTTGCGGGGAATACCGGGGAGCTGTTTTTT.

This clone was detected only a few times. A junction boundary mismatches the germline segment, possibly from a read error. This chain links TRBV15 with TRBJ1-5; TRBD1 matches at 9 bases. There are 16 residues in the CDR3. From germline, CDR1 is LNHNV and CDR2 YYDKDF (reference sequence). The CDR3 DNA follows: TGTGCCACCAGCGGAGAGGACAGGGGCATTAATCAGCCCCAGCATTTT. This gives the protein CATSGEDRGINQPQHF.

The gene calls are TRBV5-1 and TRBJ2-7; perhaps TRBD2 as D (6 bases). Trimming left V 3 bases short and J 3 bases short, with 10 bases between. The CDR3 contains 13 residues. The germline V gene encodes CDR1 SGHRS and CDR2 YFSETQ. Here the CDR3 reads CASSSGESYEQYF. The CDR3 nucleotides read TGCGCCAGCAGCTCGGGAGAAAGCTACGAGCAGTACTTC.

The rearrangement uses TRBV19 and TRBJ1-2; 7 positions match TRBD1. This CDR3 has 18 residues. The trim removed 2 bases at V and 0 bases at J, leaving 12 bases unmatched. The germline CDR1 and CDR2 sequences are LNHDA and SQIVND (reference sequence). The CDR3 coding sequence is TGTGCCAGTAGTATACGGGAAACTTGGCAGGGGGCTAACTATGGCTACACCTTC. Protein: CASSIRETWQGANYGYTF.

The chain is built from TRBV9 and TRBJ2-5; 10 nucleotides line up with TRBD2. V lost 4 bases to trimming and J lost 3 bases; unmatched junction nucleotides: 6. CDR3 length: 15 amino acids. Germline values: CDR1 SGDLS, CDR2 YYNGEE. CDR3: CASSRKGTSEETQYF. The CDR3 DNA follows: TGTGCCAGCAGCCGGAAAGGGACTAGCGAAGAGACCCAGTACTTC.

CDR3 in DNA: TGTGCTAGTGGTTCCACTCAGGGGGTCGGCACCGGGGAGCTGTTTTTT. Its translation: CASGSTQGVGTGELFF. The chain uses TRBV12-5 and TRBJ2-2, with 7 bases that match TRBD1. V trimming: 4 bases; J trimming: 4 bases; junction bases outside the gene matches: 9. The CDR3 length is 16 residues. The germline gives CDR1 LGHNT, CDR2 FRNRAP.

The chain's CDR3 is CASSTGLAKGEDTQYF. The CDR3, as DNA: TGTGCCAGTAGTACAGGACTAGCTAAAGGAGAAGATACGCAGTATTTT. The chain recombines TRBV19 with TRBJ2-3; 8 positions match TRBD2. The germline gives CDR1 LNHDA, CDR2 SQIVND (reference sequence). With 4 bases clipped from V and 5 bases from J, the junction kept 11 bases outside the gene matches. This CDR3 is built from 16 residues.

Here the CDR3 reads CSVREGAYNEQFF. For the CDR3, the DNA is TGCAGCGTTCGTGAGGGGGCCTACAATGAGCAGTTCTTC. The chain is built from TRBV29-1 and TRBJ2-1; weak D call: TRBD1 (6 bases). Germline V CDR1 and CDR2: SQVTM, ANQGSEA. This CDR3 has 13 amino acids. Trimming took off 5 bases at V and 2 bases at J, with 10 bases between the two ends.

This sequence joins TRBV12-1 and TRBJ2-1; the D call of TRBD2 is as the table states it, not checked on the DNA. TRBV12-1 is classified as a pseudogene. The CDR3 contains 12 residues. CDR3 region: CASSFVYLEQFF. The DNA for the CDR3 is TGTGCCAGCAGCTTTGTCTACCTCGAGCAGTTCTTC.

The chain recombines TRBV4-3 with TRBJ2-5; possible D gene TRBD1, 5 bases. This CDR3 region has 15 residues. V gave up 1 base and J gave up 5 bases, with 14 bases separating them. CDR1 LGHNA and CDR2 YSLEER come from the germline V gene. Written as DNA, the CDR3 is TGCGCCAGCAGCCAAGGGATGGCAGGGTATGAGACCCAGTACTTC. Its translation: CASSQGMAGYETQYF.

CDR3 DNA: TGTGCCAGCCTACGGGGAGGGAGCACAGATACGCAGTATTTT. It is translated as CASLRGGSTDTQYF. The V gene is TRBV2, the J gene TRBJ2-3; 7 positions agree with TRBD2. Trimming cost V 8 bases and J 0 bases; bases outside gene matches: 5. Germline V gives CDR1 SNHLY, CDR2 FYNNEI. The CDR3 spans 14 residues.

This chain uses TRBV19 with TRBJ1-5; possibly TRBD1 for D (5 bases). Germline-derived CDR1 and CDR2 are LNHDA and SQIVND (reference sequence). The CDR3 extends over 15 amino acids. Between the trimmed V and J ends, which lost 5 bases and 3 bases, there was a span of 14 bases. The CDR3 loop is CASSFRDGYNQPQHF. For the CDR3, the DNA is TGTGCCAGTAGTTTCCGGGACGGGTACAATCAGCCCCAGCATTTT.

The chain employs TRBV29-1 and TRBJ1-1; no firm D call. The germline V gene encodes CDR1 SQVTM and CDR2 ANQGSEA. V lost 7 bases, J lost 8 bases, and 11 bases lay in between. The CDR3 covers 10 residues. CDR3 protein: CSATETEAFF. The CDR3 DNA reads TGCAGCGCCACAGAGACCGAAGCTTTCTTT.